This T cell receptor beta chain was documented in a study of beta chain features in type 1 diabetes (dated by TCRdb to between 2018 and 2020). Broadly, across the study: No differences in mean age, gender distribution, total cell number or subset yield were found between patients and healthy donors. Across all samples, fewer than 110,000,000 sorted cells were examined, and cell number per subset correlated strongly with RNA yield. In the study, TCRB repertoires of sorted circulating CD4+ T cell subsets from recently diagnosed type 1 diabetes patients were compared with those of matched healthy donors. Whereas all 30 or so donors provided naive and central memory subsets, regulatory and stem cell-like memory subsets were isolated from just 8 patients and about 8 healthy donors. Points the paper makes about the study in general: Because cDNA was sequenced instead of genomic DNA, highly expressing activated cells could be over-represented, though the groups showed no difference in activation or CD3 levels. PCR may preferentially amplify shorter templates, but because patient and control samples were amplified and corrected together, any resulting skew would affect both groups equally. Because the HLA sub-analyses included only small numbers of individuals, any influence of HLA type on TCRB rearrangement was left unresolved. At VDJ recombination sites, patients with type 1 diabetes made fewer insertions and deleted more nucleotides, a pattern implying thymic rearrangement abnormalities. In all four CD4+ subsets, TCRB CDR3 length was moderately but significantly shorter in type 1 diabetes patients. Naive, central memory and regulatory TCRB repertoires appeared to be more similar among patients than among healthy donors.

In its sample, this clone was seen a few times. Its antigen has not been determined. No base qualities exist here, and no much larger clone lies one base off it. The entire amount of isolated RNA was reverse transcribed using the High Capacity cDNA Reverse Transcription Kit, so the sequenced TCRB transcripts were expressed ones. Naive, central memory and regulatory T cell samples underwent deep immunoSEQ sequencing, averaging around 3.7 million total reads per sample. After sorted cells were lysed in RLT buffer, RNA was extracted with DNase-treated RNeasy Micro or Mini kits, with the choice depending on cell number. Each cell subset was processed on its own to prevent cross-contamination, while patient and healthy donor samples were processed together. TCRB sequences were amplified from cDNA with the immunoSEQ multiplex PCR, producing 87-bp fragments spanning the CDR3 region. Sequencing of the amplicons was performed on the Illumina HiSeq platform. Regarding the original processing steps: Synthetic template baselines were used to correct PCR bias computationally, reads within Hamming distance 2 were collapsed together, and singletons that could not be merged were discarded. Reads were aligned against IMGT so that V, D and J genes, CDR3 length and insertions or deletions at six rearrangement sites could be assigned. Clonotype counts were normalized to sorted cell number within each subset before computing true diversity and Gini coefficients with the tcR R package. The overlap coefficient, calculated on TCRB nucleotide sequences, was used to measure repertoire sharing. The clones in this table, taken by TCRdb from immuneACCESS, are in-frame only. Not every clone is retained; where verified, under half of the shortfall comes from an unresolved V gene, and the cause of the rest is unknown. The V and J calls and clone size come from that table; D and trimming were worked out from the DNA. The sample data list 95,000 to 150,000 clones, and about 15% of these were observed just once. The ten largest clones add up to 2% to 2.5% of the sample.

A single peripheral blood draw of about 116 mL on average was collected from each donor into heparinised tubes. Naive, central memory, regulatory and stem cell-like memory CD4+ T cells were sorted on a BD FACSAria II using a panel including CD45RO, CCR7, CD25, CD127, CD95 and CD27. A purity above 98% was achieved for all sorted populations. PBMCs were isolated right away by Lymphoprep density gradient centrifugation and were stained directly, without culture. Samples were stained and sorted in pairs, with one healthy donor and one patient per experiment, so that batch effects were minimized. Taken from cysteine to phenylalanine, the CDR3 has 18 residues. Here the CDR3 DNA is all that survives: 54 bases in frame from base 1. Trimming at the junction amounts to 4 bases on V and 1 base on J, and the germline ends lie 18 bases apart. The germline V gene encodes CDR1 SGHDT and CDR2 YYEEEE.

The chain uses TRBV5-6 and TRBJ2-6, with TRBD1 perhaps the D gene, on 6 matching bases. Sequenced sample: central memory CD4+ T cells from blood. The TCR comes from a young man with type 1 diabetes. The nucleotide sequence reads as follows: TGTGCCAGCAGCGTAAAAGGGGGTTATAGTTCTGGGGCCAACGTCCTGACTTTC. It is translated as CASSVKGGYSSGANVLTF.